A single T cell receptor (beta chain) is shown here with its context. This entry belongs to a study of blood T cell repertoires in COVID-19. Study at large: COVID-19 samples, acute and convalescent, were from the United States, Italy and Spain.

Here immunoSEQ multiplex PCR was the method, and the copy in TCRdb shows in-frame clones only, minus some. This sample has about 130,000 clones, with about 85% found just once. Germline-derived CDR1 and CDR2 are MGHRA and YSYEKL. The CDR3 totals 16 residues. The V end was cut by 1 base, the J end by 3 bases, with 15 bases between. Sequenced input: peripheral blood. The source of this sequence is a man in his forties with active or convalescent COVID-19. The rearrangement links TRBV4-1 to TRBJ1-2, with D tentatively TRBD1 (6 bases). The CDR3 protein is CASSQVSTGPHYGYTF. CDR3 nucleotide sequence: TGCGCCAGCAGCCAAGTATCGACAGGCCCCCACTATGGCTACACCTTC.